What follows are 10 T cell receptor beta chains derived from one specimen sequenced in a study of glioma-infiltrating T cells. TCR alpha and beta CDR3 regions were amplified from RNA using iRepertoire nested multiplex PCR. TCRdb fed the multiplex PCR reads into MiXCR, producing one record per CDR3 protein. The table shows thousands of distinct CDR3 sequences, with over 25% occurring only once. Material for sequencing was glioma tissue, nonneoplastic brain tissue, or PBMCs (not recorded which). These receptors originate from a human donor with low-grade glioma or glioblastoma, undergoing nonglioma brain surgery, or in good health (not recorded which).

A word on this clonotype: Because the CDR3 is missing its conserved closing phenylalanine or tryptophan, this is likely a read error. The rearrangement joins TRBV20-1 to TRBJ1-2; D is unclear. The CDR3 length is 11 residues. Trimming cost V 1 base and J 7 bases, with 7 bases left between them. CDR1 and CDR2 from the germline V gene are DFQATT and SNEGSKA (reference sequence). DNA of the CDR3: TGCAGTGCTAGAGGGCCTTCTGGCTACACCGTC. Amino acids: CSARGPSGYTV.

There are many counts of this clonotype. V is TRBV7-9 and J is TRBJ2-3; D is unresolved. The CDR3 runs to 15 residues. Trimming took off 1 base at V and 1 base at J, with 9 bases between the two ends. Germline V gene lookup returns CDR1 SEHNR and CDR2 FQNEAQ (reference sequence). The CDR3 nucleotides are TGTGCCAGCAGCTTAGACAGCAAAGGCACAGATACGCAGTATTTT. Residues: CASSLDSKGTDTQYF.

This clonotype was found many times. The CDR3 sequence is CASSLEGSYNEQFF. The CDR3 nucleotides are TGTGCCAGCAGCTTGGAAGGGTCCTACAATGAGCAGTTCTTC. The chain joins TRBV5-6 to TRBJ2-1; D gene ambiguous. CDR3 length: 14 residues. CDR1 is SGHDT, CDR2 YYEEEE, per germline. Trimming took off 0 bases at V and 1 base at J, with 5 bases between the two ends.

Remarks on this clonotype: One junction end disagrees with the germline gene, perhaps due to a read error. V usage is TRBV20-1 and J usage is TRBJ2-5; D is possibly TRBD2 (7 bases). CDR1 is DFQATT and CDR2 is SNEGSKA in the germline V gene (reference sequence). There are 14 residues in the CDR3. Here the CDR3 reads CSARDRRGQETQYF. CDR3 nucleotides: TGCAGTGCTAGAGATAGGCGGGGGCAAGAGACCCAGTACTTT.

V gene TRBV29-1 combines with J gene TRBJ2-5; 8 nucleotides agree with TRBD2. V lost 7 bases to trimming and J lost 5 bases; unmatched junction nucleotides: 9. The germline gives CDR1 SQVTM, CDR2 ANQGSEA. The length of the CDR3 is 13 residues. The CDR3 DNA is TGCAGCGGGGGGAGCGGGAGTGTTGAGACCCAGTACTTC. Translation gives CSGGSGSVETQYF.

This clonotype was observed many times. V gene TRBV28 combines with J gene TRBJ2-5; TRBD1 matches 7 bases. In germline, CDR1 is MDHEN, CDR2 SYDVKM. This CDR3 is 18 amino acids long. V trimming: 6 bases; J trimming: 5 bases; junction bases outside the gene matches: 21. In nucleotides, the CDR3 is TGTGCCAGCAGCTCGACAGGGTCTCTCATCTTGAGCGGCGAGACCCAGTACTTC. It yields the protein CASSSTGSLILSGETQYF.

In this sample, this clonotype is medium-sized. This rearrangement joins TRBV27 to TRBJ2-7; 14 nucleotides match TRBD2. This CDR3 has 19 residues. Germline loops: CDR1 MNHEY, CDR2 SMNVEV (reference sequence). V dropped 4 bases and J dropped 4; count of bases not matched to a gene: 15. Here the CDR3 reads CASSSGLAGGVVVMYEQYF. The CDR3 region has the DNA TGTGCCAGCAGTTCCGGACTAGCGGGAGGCGTGGTTGTGATGTACGAGCAGTACTTC.

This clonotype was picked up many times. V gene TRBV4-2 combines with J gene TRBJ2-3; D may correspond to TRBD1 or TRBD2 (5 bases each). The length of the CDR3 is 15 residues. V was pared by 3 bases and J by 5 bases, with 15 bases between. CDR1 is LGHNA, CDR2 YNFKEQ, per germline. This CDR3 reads CASSQEAVGVDTQYF. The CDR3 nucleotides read TGTGCCAGCAGCCAGGAAGCGGTGGGGGTAGATACGCAGTATTTT.

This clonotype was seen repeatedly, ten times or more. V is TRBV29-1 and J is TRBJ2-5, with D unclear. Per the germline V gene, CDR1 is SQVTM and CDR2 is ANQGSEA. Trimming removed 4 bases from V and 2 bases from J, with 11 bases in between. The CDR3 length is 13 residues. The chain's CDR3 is CSVAFNQQETQYF. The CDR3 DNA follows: TGCAGCGTTGCGTTTAACCAACAAGAGACCCAGTACTTC.

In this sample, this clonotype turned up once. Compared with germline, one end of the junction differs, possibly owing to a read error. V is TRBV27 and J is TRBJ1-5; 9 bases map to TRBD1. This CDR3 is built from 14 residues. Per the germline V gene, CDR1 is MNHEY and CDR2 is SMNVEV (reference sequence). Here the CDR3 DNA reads TGTGCCAGCCGCGTGACAGGGGGGAATCAGCCCCAGACTTTT. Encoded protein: CASRVTGGNQPQTF.